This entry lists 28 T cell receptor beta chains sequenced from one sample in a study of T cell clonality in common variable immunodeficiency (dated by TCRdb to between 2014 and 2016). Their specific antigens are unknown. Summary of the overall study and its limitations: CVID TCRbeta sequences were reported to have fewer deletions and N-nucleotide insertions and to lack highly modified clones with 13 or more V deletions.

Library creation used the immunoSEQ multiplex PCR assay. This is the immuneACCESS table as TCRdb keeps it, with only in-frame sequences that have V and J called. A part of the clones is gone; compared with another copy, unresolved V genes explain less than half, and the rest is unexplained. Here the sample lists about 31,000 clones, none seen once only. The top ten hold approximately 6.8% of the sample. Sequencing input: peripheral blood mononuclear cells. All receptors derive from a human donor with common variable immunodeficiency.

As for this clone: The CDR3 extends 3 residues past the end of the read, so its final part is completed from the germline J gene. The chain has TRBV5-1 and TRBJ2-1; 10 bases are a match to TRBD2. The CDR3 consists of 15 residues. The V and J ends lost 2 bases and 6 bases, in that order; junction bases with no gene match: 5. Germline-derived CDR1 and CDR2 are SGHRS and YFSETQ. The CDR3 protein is CASSLGTSDLNEQFF. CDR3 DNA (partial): TGCGCCAGCAGCTTAGGGACTAGCGACCTCAATGAG.

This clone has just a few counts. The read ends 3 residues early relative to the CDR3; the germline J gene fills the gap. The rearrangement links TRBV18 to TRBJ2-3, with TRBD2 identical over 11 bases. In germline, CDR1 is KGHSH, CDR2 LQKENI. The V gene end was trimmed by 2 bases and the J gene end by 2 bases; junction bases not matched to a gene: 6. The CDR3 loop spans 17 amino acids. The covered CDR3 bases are TGTGCCAGCTCACCATTAGCGGGAGGGCGGTTCACAGATACG. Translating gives CASSPLAGGRFTDT. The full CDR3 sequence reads CASSPLAGGRFTDTQYF.

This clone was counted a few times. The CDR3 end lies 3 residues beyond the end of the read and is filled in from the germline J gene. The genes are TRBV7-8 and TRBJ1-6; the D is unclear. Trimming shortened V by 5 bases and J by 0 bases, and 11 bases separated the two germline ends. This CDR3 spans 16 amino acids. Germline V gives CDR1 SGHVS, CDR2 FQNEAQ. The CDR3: CASSLPASSYNSPLHF. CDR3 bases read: TGTGCCAGCAGCCTCCCCGCCAGCTCCTATAATTCACCC.

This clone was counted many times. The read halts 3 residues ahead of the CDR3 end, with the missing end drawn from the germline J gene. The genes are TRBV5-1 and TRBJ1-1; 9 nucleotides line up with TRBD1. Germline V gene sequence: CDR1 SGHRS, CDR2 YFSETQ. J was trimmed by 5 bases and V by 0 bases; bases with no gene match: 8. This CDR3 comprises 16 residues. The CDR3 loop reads CASSLDGTGRGTEAFF. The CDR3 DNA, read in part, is TGCGCCAGCAGCTTGGATGGGACAGGGCGAGGAACTGAA.

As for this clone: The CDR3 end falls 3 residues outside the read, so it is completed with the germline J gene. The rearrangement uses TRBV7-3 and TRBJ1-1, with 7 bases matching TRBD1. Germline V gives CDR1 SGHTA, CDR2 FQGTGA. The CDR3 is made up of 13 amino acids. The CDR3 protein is CASSGGTASGAFF. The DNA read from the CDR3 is TGTGCCAGCAGCGGCGGGACAGCTAGTGGG.

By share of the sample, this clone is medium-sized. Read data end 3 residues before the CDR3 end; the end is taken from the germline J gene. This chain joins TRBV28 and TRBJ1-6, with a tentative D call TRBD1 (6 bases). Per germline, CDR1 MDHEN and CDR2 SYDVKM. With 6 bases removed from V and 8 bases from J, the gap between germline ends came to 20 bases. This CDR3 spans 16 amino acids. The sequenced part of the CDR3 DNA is TGTGCCAGCAGAAGAAATATACAGGGTGTGTATTCACCC. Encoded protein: CASRRNIQGVYSP. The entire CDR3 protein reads CASRRNIQGVYSPLHF.

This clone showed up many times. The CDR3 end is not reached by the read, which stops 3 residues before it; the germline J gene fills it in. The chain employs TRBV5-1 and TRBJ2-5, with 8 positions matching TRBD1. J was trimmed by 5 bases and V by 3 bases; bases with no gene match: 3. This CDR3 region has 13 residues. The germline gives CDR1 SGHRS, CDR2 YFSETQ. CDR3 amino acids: CASSWTGRETQYF. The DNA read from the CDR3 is TGCGCCAGCAGCTGGACAGGGAGGGAGACC.

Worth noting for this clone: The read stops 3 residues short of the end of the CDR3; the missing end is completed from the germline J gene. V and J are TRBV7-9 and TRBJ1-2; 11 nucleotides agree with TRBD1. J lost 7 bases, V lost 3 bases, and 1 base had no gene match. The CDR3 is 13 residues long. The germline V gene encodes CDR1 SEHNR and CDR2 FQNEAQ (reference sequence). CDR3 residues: CASSFGQGAGYTF. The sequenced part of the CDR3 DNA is TGTGCCAGCAGCTTCGGACAGGGGGCTGGC.

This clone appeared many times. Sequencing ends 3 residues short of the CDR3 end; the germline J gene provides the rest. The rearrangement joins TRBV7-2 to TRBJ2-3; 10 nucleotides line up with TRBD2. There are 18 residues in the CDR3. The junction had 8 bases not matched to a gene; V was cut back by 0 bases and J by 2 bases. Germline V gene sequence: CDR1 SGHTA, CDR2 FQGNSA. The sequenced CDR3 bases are TGTGCCAGCAGCTTAGCTAGAATAGCGGGAGGCTCCACAGATACG. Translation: CASSLARIAGGSTDT. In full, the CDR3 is CASSLARIAGGSTDTQYF.

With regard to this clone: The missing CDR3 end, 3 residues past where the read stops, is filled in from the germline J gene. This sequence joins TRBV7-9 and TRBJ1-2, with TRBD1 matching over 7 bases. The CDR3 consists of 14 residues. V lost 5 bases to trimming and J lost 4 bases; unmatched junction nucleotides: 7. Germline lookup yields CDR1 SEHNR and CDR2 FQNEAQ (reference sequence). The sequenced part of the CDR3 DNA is TGTGCCAGCAGCGAAACAGGGGATGGCTATGGC. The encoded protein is CASSETGDGYG. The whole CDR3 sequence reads CASSETGDGYGYTF.

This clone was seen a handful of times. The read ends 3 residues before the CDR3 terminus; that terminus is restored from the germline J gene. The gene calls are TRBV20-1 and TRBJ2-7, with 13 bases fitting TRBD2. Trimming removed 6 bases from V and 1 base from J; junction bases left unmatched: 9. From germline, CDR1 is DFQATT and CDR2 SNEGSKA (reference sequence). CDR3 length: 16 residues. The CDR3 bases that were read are TGCAGTGCCAACGGACTAGCGGGGGTGCCGTCCTACGAG. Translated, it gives CSANGLAGVPSYE. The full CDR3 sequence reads CSANGLAGVPSYEQYF.

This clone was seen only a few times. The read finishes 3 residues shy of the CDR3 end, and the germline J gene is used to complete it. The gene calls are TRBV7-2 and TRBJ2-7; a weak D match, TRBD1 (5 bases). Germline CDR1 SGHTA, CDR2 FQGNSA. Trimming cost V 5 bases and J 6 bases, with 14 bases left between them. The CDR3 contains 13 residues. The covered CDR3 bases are TGTGCCAGCAGCCGCAATTCAGGGCCCGAG. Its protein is CASSRNSGPE. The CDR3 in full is CASSRNSGPEQYF.

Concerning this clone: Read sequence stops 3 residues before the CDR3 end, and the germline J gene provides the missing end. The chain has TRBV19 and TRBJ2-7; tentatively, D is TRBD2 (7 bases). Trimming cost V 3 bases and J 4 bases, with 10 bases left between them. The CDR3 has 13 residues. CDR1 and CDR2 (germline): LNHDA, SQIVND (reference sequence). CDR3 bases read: TGTGCCAGTAGTATGGGGGGGGCTTACGAG. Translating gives CASSMGGAYE. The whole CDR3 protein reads CASSMGGAYEQYF.

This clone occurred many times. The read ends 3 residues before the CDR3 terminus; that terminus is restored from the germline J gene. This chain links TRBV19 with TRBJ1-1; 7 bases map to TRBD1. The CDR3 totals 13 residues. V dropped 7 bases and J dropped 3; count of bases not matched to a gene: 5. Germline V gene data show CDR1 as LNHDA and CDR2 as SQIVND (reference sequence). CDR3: CASTNTGDTEAFF. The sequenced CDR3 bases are TGTGCCAGTACCAATACAGGGGACACTGAA.

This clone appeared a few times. Incomplete CDR3 DNA: TGTGCCAGCAGTAAACGGACACCGAACACCGGGGAG. Amino acids: CASSKRTPNTGE. The complete CDR3 reads CASSKRTPNTGELFF. This chain connects TRBV7-9 to TRBJ2-2, with D perhaps matching TRBD1 (5 bases). Read sequence stops 3 residues before the CDR3 end, and the germline J gene provides the missing end. The CDR3 has 15 residues. CDR1 and CDR2 (germline): SEHNR, FQNEAQ (reference sequence). Deletions cut 6 bases from V and 0 bases from J, with 11 bases between. Drawing the rest from reference TRBV7-9 and TRBJ2-2, the complete variable domain is DTGVSQNPRHKITKRGQNVTFRCDPISEHNRLYWYRQTLGQGPEFLTYFQNEAQLEKSRLLSDRFSAERPKGSFSTLEIQRTEQGDSAMYLCASSKRTPNTGELFFGEGSRLTVL.

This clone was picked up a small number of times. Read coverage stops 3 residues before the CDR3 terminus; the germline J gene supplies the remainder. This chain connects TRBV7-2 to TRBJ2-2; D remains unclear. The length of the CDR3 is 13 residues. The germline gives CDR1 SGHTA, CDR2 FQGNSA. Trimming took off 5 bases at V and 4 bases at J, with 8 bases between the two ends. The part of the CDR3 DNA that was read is TGTGCCAGCAGCGGTGAGGCCACCGGGGAG. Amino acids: CASSGEATGE. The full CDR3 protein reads CASSGEATGELFF.

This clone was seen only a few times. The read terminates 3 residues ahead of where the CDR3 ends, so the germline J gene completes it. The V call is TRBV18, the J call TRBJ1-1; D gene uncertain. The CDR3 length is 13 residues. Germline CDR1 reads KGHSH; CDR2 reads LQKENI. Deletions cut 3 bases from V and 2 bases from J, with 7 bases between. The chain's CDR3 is CASSPIHNTEAFF. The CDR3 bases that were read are TGTGCCAGCTCACCCATCCATAACACTGAA.

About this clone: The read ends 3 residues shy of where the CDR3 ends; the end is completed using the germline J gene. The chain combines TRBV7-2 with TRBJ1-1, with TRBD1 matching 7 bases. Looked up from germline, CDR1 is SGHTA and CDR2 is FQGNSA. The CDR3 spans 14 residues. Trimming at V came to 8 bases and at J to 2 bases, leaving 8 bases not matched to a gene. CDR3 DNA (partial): TGTGCCAGCGGAAGGGACAGATCTAACACTGAA. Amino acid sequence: CASGRDRSNTE. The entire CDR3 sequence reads CASGRDRSNTEAFF. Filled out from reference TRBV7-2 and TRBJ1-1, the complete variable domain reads GAGVSQSPSNKVTEKGKDVELRCDPISGHTALYWYRQSLGQGLEFLIYFQGNSAPDKSGLPSDRFSAERTGGSVSTLTIQRTQQEDSAVYLCASGRDRSNTEAFFGQGTRLTVV.

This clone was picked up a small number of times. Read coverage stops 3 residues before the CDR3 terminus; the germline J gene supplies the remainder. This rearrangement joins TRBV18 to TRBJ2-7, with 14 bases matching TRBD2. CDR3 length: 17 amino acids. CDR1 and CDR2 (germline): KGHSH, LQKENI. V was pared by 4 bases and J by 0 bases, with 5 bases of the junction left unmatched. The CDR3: CASSRGLAGDPSYEQYF. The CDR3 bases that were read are TGTGCCAGCTCACGGGGACTAGCGGGAGACCCCTCCTACGAG.

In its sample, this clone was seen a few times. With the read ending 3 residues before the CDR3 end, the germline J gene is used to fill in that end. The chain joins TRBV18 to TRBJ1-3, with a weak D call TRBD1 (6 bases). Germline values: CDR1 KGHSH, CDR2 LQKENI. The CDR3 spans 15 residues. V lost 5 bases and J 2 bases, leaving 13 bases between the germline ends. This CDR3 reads CASSSTGTPGNTIYF. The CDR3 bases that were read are TGTGCCAGCTCATCCACAGGGACCCCTGGAAACACC.

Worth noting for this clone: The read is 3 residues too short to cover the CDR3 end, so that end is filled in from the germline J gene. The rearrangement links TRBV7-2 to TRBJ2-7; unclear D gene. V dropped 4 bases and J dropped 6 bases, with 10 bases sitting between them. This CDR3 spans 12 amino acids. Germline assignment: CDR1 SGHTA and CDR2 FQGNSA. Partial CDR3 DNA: TGTGCCAGCAGCTCCCATTCGGGCGAG. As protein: CASSSHSGE. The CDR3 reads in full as CASSSHSGEQYF. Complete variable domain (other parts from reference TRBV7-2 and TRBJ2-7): GAGVSQSPSNKVTEKGKDVELRCDPISGHTALYWYRQSLGQGLEFLIYFQGNSAPDKSGLPSDRFSAERTGGSVSTLTIQRTQQEDSAVYLCASSSHSGEQYFGPGTRLTVT.

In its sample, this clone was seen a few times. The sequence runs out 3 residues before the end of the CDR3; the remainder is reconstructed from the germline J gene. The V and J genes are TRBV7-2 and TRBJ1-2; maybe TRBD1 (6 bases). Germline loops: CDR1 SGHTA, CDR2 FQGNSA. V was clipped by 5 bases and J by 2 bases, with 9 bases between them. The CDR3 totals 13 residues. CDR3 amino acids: CASSADRNYGYTF. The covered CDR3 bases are TGTGCCAGCAGCGCGGACAGAAACTATGGC.

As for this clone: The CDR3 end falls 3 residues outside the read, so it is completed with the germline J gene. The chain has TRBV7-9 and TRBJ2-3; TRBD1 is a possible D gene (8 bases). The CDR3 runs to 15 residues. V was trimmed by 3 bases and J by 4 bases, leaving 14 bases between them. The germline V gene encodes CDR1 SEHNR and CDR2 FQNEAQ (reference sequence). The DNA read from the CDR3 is TGTGCCAGCAGCTTGTGGGGGGGACAGGCAGATACG. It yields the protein CASSLWGGQADT. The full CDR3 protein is CASSLWGGQADTQYF.

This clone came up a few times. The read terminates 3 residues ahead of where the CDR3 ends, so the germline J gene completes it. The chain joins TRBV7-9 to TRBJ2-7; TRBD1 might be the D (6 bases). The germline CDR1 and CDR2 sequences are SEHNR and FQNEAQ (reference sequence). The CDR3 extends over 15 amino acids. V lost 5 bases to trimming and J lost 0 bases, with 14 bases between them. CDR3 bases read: TGTGCCAGCAGCCCCCCTAGGGGGAGCTCCTACGAG. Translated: CASSPPRGSSYE. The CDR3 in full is CASSPPRGSSYEQYF.

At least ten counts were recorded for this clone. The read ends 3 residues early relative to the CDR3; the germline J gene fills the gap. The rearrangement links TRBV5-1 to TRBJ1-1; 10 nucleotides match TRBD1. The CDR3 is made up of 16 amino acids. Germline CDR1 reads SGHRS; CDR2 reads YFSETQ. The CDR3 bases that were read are TGCGCCAGCAGCGTGATTAACCGGGACAGGGGAACAGAA. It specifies CASSVINRDRGTE. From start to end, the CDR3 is CASSVINRDRGTEAFF.

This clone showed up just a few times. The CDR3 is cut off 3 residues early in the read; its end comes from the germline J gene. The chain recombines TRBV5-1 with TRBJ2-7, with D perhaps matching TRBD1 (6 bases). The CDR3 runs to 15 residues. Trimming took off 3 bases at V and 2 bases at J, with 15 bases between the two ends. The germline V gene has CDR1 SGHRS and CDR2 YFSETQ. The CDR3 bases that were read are TGCGCCAGCAGCTCCGTGGCAGGGGCCACCTACGAG. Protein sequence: CASSSVAGATYE. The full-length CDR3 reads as CASSSVAGATYEQYF.

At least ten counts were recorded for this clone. The sequenced part of the CDR3 DNA is TGTGCCAGCAGCTTGGAGGACAGGAGGAAATACGAG. It codes for CASSLEDRRKYE. The whole CDR3 sequence is CASSLEDRRKYEQYF. This chain uses TRBV7-3 with TRBJ2-7; 7 bases map to TRBD1. Read coverage stops 3 residues before the CDR3 terminus; the germline J gene supplies the remainder. Trimming removed 3 bases from V and 4 bases from J; junction bases left unmatched: 9. Germline-derived CDR1 and CDR2 are SGHTA and FQGTGA. The CDR3 runs 15 residues.

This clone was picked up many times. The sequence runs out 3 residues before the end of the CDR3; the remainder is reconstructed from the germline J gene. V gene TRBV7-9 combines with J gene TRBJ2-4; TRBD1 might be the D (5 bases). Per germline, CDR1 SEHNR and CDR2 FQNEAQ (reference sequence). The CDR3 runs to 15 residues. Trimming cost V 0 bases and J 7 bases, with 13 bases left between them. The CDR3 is CASSLAQPGWNIQYF. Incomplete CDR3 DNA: TGTGCCAGCAGCTTAGCGCAGCCAGGGTGGAACATT.